The 27 T cell receptor beta chains given below trace back to one sample, sequenced in a study of T cell responses to AZD1222 COVID-19 vaccine (dated by TCRdb to the early 2020s). Library creation used the immunoSEQ multiplex PCR assay. TCRdb re-hosts the immuneACCESS table, in-frame sequences only. Its copies lack some clones; in the studies checked, an unresolved V gene accounts for under half of them, and the cause for the rest is not known. For this sample the table gives around 72,000 clones, of which roughly 84% were detected only once. Of the sample, 24% is held by the ten largest clones. Per the publication, the time point label means: baseline before first vaccination. Sequencing used peripheral blood, obtained on day 0 of AZD1222 vaccination. These receptor sequences come from an adult in good health.

J is TRBJ1-1 and V is TRBV5-1; no reliable D call. The CDR3 length is 15 residues. Germline CDR1 is SGHRS and CDR2 is YFSETQ. V lost 0 bases to trimming and J lost 2 bases, with 11 bases between them. This CDR3 reads CASSLDGRINTEAFF. The DNA for the CDR3 is TGCGCCAGCAGCTTGGACGGGCGGATTAACACTGAAGCTTTCTTT.

This clone was seen only a few times. The genes are TRBV7-8 and TRBJ1-2; a possible D gene is TRBD1 (5 bases). Germline V gene lookup returns CDR1 SGHVS and CDR2 FQNEAQ. The CDR3 contains 15 residues. The V and J ends lost 4 bases and 7 bases respectively, with 19 bases between them. The CDR3 sequence: CASSYPPGGVGGYTF. As DNA, the CDR3 is TGTGCCAGCAGCTACCCCCCGGGGGGGGTCGGTGGCTACACCTTC.

The gene calls are TRBV10-2 and TRBJ1-5, with 8 positions matching TRBD1. With 6 bases clipped from V and 7 bases from J, the junction kept 11 bases outside the gene matches. There are 15 residues in the CDR3. The germline V gene has CDR1 WSHSY and CDR2 SAAADI. CDR3 nucleotide sequence: TGCGCCAGCAGGAAAGAGGACAGGGTCGGGCAGCCCCAGCATTTT. Its protein product is CASRKEDRVGQPQHF.

The genes are TRBV12-5 and TRBJ2-7, with D tentatively TRBD1 (5 bases). The CDR3 is 12 residues long. Germline values: CDR1 LGHNT, CDR2 FRNRAP. The germline V and J ends were trimmed by 6 bases and 4 bases, with 10 bases remaining between them. In DNA, the CDR3 is TGTGCTAGTGGCTCCAGGGATTACGAGCAGTACTTC. As protein: CASGSRDYEQYF.

The DNA for the CDR3 is TGTGCCAGCAGCTTAATGGACGGAGTCTACGAGCAGTACTTC. Amino acids: CASSLMDGVYEQYF. The V call is TRBV7-2, the J call TRBJ2-7; unclear D gene. The germline V gene has CDR1 SGHTA and CDR2 FQGNSA. This CDR3 has 14 residues. The ends were cut back, 2 bases at V and 3 bases at J, with 11 bases in the middle.

The chain carries TRBV2 and TRBJ1-6; D ambiguous. Per the germline V gene, CDR1 is SNHLY and CDR2 is FYNNEI. The germline V and J ends were trimmed by 7 bases and 9 bases, with 16 bases remaining between them. The CDR3 has 14 residues. The CDR3 coding sequence is TGTGCCAGCACGGCAGACACCCCCCGTTCACCCCTCCACTTT. Translated: CASTADTPRSPLHF.

A note on this clone: The junction shows a germline mismatch at one end, possibly a read error. The chain couples TRBV20-1 to TRBJ2-5, with 8 bases matching TRBD1. Germline lookup yields CDR1 DFQATT and CDR2 SNEGSKA (reference sequence). The CDR3 is 10 amino acids. The CDR3 spells CSANRGSIDF. The CDR3 DNA is TGCAGTGCTAACAGGGGGTCGATTGACTTC.

The gene calls are TRBV21-1 and TRBJ1-4; the table's D call of TRBD1 was not tested on the DNA. TRBV21-1 is an annotated pseudogene. The length of the CDR3 is 18 residues. The CDR3 coding sequence is TGTGCCAGCAGCAAATCCGGACAGCCGAACGCAACTAATGAAAAACTGTTTTTT. Protein: CASSKSGQPNATNEKLFF.

The rearrangement links TRBV9 to TRBJ1-3, with a tentative D call TRBD1 (5 bases). Germline V gene data show CDR1 as SGDLS and CDR2 as YYNGEE. The CDR3 sequence is 17 residues long. Trimming cost V 0 bases and J 0 bases, with 13 bases left between them. The CDR3 loop is CASSVGTGQLSGNTIYF. The CDR3 DNA reads TGTGCCAGCAGCGTAGGAACAGGCCAACTCTCTGGAAACACCATATATTTT.

V and J are TRBV13 and TRBJ1-6; tentatively, D is TRBD1 (5 bases). Germline CDR1 PRHDT, CDR2 FYEKMQ (reference sequence). This CDR3 is built from 14 residues. V was trimmed by 2 bases and J by 7 bases, leaving 9 bases between them. CDR3 nucleotides: TGTGCCAGCAGCTTAAATAGGGACAATTCACCCCTCCACTTT. It is translated as CASSLNRDNSPLHF.

CDR3 DNA sequence: TGTGCCAGCACCTCGACAGGGACAGGTTCACCCCTCCACTTT. Protein sequence: CASTSTGTGSPLHF. The chain employs TRBV6-5 and TRBJ1-6, with 8 bases identical to TRBD1. Germline lookup yields CDR1 MNHEY and CDR2 SVGAGI. The CDR3 runs 14 residues. Germline trimming cut 7 bases from V and 9 bases from J; bases unmatched to any gene: 8.

This clone was picked up one time. The CDR3 nucleotides are TGTGCCAGCAGGCGAGCCATGGATACGCAGTATTTT. Translation gives CASRRAMDTQYF. The J gene is TRBJ2-3, the V gene TRBV7-2, with D unresolved. There are 12 residues in the CDR3. Between the trimmed V and J ends, which lost 6 bases and 6 bases, there was a span of 10 bases. CDR1 is SGHTA and CDR2 is FQGNSA in the germline V gene.

The chain recombines TRBV24-1 with TRBJ2-3, with a weak D call TRBD1 (6 bases). Germline CDR1 is KGHDR and CDR2 is SFDVKD. The CDR3 is 14 amino acids. V shed 1 base and J shed 5 bases, with 9 bases lying between them. In DNA, the CDR3 is TGTGCCACCAGTGATTTATCCAGGGGAGATACGCAGTATTTT. Translating gives CATSDLSRGDTQYF.

The chain combines TRBV6-1 with TRBJ2-3; 8 nucleotides align to TRBD2. The CDR3 has 16 residues. Unmatched junction bases numbered 8, after V lost 4 bases and J lost 2 bases. Germline lookup yields CDR1 MNHNS and CDR2 SASEGT. The CDR3 loop reads CASSGFLAGATDTQYF. CDR3 in DNA: TGTGCCAGCAGTGGTTTCCTAGCGGGTGCCACAGATACGCAGTATTTT.

This chain uses TRBV7-3 with TRBJ2-1; 14 bases fit TRBD2. This CDR3 has 19 residues. The germline gives CDR1 SGHTA, CDR2 FQGTGA. Trimming removed 4 bases from V and 8 bases from J; junction bases left unmatched: 16. The CDR3 bases are TGTGCCAGCAGCTACGGACTAGCGGGGGGATCGACCCCCCCCTATGAGCAGTTCTTC. Translated, it gives CASSYGLAGGSTPPYEQFF.

V gene TRBV7-2 combines with J gene TRBJ1-4, with D unresolved. Per the germline V gene, CDR1 is SGHTA and CDR2 is FQGNSA. CDR3 length equals 12 residues. Deletions cut 3 bases from V and 5 bases from J, with 4 bases between. DNA for the CDR3: TGTGCCAGCAGCTTTAACAATGAAAAACTGTTTTTT. As protein: CASSFNNEKLFF.

This clone was observed once. The rearrangement links TRBV5-4 to TRBJ1-5; D is uncertain. With 0 bases removed from V and 4 bases from J, the gap between germline ends came to 11 bases. The germline gives CDR1 SGHNT, CDR2 YYREEE (reference sequence). The CDR3 runs 15 residues. CDR3 nucleotides: TGTGCCAGCAGCTTGGATGAAGGCCGAAATCAGCCCCAGCATTTT. Translation gives CASSLDEGRNQPQHF.

This clone was recorded only once. This chain links TRBV2 with TRBJ1-1; D might be TRBD1 (6 bases). This CDR3 comprises 16 residues. Germline V gene lookup returns CDR1 SNHLY and CDR2 FYNNEI. V dropped 2 bases and J dropped 1 base, with 14 bases sitting between them. The CDR3 reads CASSEQGRPPNTEAFF. CDR3 DNA: TGTGCCAGCAGTGAACAGGGGCGTCCCCCGAACACTGAAGCTTTCTTT. The full variable domain, completed using reference TRBV2 and TRBJ1-1, is EPEVTQTPSHQVTQMGQEVILRCVPISNHLYFYWYRQILGQKVEFLVSFYNNEISEKSEIFDDQFSVERPDGSNFTLKIRSTKLEDSAMYFCASSEQGRPPNTEAFFGQGTRLTVV.

This chain links TRBV6-6 with TRBJ1-5, with 8 bases fitting TRBD1. The J segment lost 1 base and the V segment lost 5 bases, leaving 4 bases of the junction unmatched. CDR3 length: 15 residues. Per the germline V gene, CDR1 is MNHNY and CDR2 is SVGAGI (reference sequence). The CDR3 nucleotides are TGTGCCAGCAGTAAACAGGGGGGAAGCAATCAGCCCCAGCATTTT. It yields the protein CASSKQGGSNQPQHF.

The gene calls are TRBV7-3 and TRBJ2-1; the D gene is possibly TRBD2 (6 bases). The V end was cut by 4 bases, the J end by 7 bases, with 17 bases between. CDR3 length: 15 amino acids. Germline lookup yields CDR1 SGHTA and CDR2 FQGTGA. In DNA, the CDR3 is TGTGCCAGCAGCTATCGGGGAGCAGGGACTAATGAGCAGTTCTTC. Encoded protein: CASSYRGAGTNEQFF.

The gene calls are TRBV3-1 (or the pseudogene TRBV3-2) and TRBJ1-3, with unresolved D. V lost 0 bases and J 3 bases, leaving 12 bases between the germline ends. The CDR3 is 16 amino acids. Germline CDR1 LGHDT, CDR2 YNNKEL (reference sequence). In DNA form, the CDR3 reads TGTGCCAGCAGCCAAGATAGTTGGAGAGTTGGAAACACCATATATTTT. Translating gives CASSQDSWRVGNTIYF.

The J gene is TRBJ1-6, the V gene TRBV9; TRBD1 might be the D (6 bases). V dropped 3 bases and J dropped 9 bases, with 19 bases sitting between them. The V gene's germline CDR1 is SGDLS and CDR2 YYNGEE. The CDR3 length is 16 residues. Here the CDR3 DNA reads TGTGCCAGCAGCGCCGCCGCTATTAGGGGGATTTCACCCCTCCACTTT. Protein sequence: CASSAAAIRGISPLHF.

The rearrangement joins TRBV5-1 to TRBJ1-1, with a tentative D call TRBD1 (6 bases). Trimming left V 1 base short and J 5 bases short, with 18 bases between. Germline V lookup: CDR1 SGHRS, CDR2 YFSETQ. This CDR3 is built from 16 residues. The CDR3 DNA sequence: TGCGCCAGCAGCTTGTGGGCTCTCGGGGGCGAAACTGAAGCTTTCTTT. Protein product: CASSLWALGGETEAFF.

The chain combines TRBV27 with TRBJ2-7; D is possibly TRBD2 (6 bases). The CDR3 is made up of 11 amino acids. CDR1 and CDR2 from the germline V gene are MNHEY and SMNVEV (reference sequence). Trimming stripped 8 bases from V and 6 bases from J, with 11 bases between. In nucleotides, the CDR3 is TGTGCCAGCGCCGCGGGGACCGAGCAGTACTTC. Encoded protein: CASAAGTEQYF.

The CDR3 loop reads CSVRTGNEQYF. In DNA, the CDR3 is TGCAGCGTTCGGACGGGGAACGAGCAGTACTTC. This sequence joins TRBV29-1 and TRBJ2-7; D possibly corresponds to TRBD2 (5 bases). From germline, CDR1 is SQVTM and CDR2 ANQGSEA. V was pared by 5 bases and J by 5 bases, with 10 bases between. This CDR3 is 11 amino acids long.

The rearrangement links TRBV6-5 to TRBJ2-2; unclear D gene. The CDR3 loop spans 13 amino acids. Germline lookup yields CDR1 MNHEY and CDR2 SVGAGI. V gave up 2 bases and J gave up 4 bases, with 5 bases separating them. CDR3: CASSYVATGELFF. CDR3 bases: TGTGCCAGCAGTTACGTGGCCACCGGGGAGCTGTTTTTT.

The V gene is TRBV15, the J gene TRBJ1-2; 7 nucleotides align to TRBD1. Per germline, CDR1 LNHNV and CDR2 YYDKDF (reference sequence). After removal of 0 bases from V and 5 bases from J, the junction contained 9 bases not matched to a gene. This CDR3 is built from 16 residues. The CDR3 loop is CATSRDTFGTEYGYTF. Written as DNA, the CDR3 is TGTGCCACCAGCAGAGACACCTTTGGGACAGAATATGGCTACACCTTC.